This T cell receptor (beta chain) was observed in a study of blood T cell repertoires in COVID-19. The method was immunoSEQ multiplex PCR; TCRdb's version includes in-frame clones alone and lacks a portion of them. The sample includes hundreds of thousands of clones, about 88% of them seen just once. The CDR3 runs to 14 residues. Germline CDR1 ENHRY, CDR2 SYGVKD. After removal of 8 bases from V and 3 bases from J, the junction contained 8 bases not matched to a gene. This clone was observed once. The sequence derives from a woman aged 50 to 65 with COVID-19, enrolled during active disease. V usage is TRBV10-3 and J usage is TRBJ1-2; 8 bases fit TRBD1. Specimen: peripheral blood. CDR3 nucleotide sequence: TGTGCCATCCTTCAGGGGGCAGGTGACTATGGCTACACCTTC. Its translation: CAILQGAGDYGYTF.